The T cell receptor beta chain described here comes from a study of response to subunit inactivated influenza vaccine listed by TCRdb under 2018. Regarding the research as a whole: Deep quantitative T cell receptor repertoire profiling was used in the study to track responses to a trivalent subunit inactivated influenza vaccine. Results the study describes overall, beyond this receptor: It was suggested by the authors that each seasonal influenza vaccination may recruit only a limited number of new T cells.

The library was prepared using RT-PCR. Sequencing used an Illumina HiSeq 2500. The public reads were reanalyzed by TCRdb: fastp trimming at Q25, MiXCR alignment, in-frame beta chains only. Merged by CDR3 protein, the rows form single entries marked with the most common genes and DNA. For this sample the table gives a few hundred thousand distinct CDR3 sequences, of which about a tenth were detected only once. Approximately 12% of the sample lies in the top ten. The CDR3 runs 16 residues from the cysteine to the phenylalanine. Just the 48-base CDR3 DNA is kept, in frame starting at base 1. At the junction V is shortened by 6 bases and J by 6 bases; bases outside the gene matches: 13. Via the germline V gene, CDR1 is MNHEY and CDR2 SVGAGI. Many counts were recorded for this clonotype. This clone's antigen is unknown. It has no much larger one-base neighbor in the sample; base qualities were not kept. The time point label corresponds to: around 47 days after influenza vaccine administration.

The sequenced sample was PBMCs from blood, obtained 45 days after vaccination. The sequence was obtained from a man in his fifties who received an inactivated influenza vaccine. Donor details come from another sample of the same person, matched by shared clones. The sequence joins TRBV6-5 to TRBJ2-1; the junction holds 8 bases that match TRBD2. The CDR3 reads CASSYTGTRVSNEQFF. The DNA reads as follows: TGTGCCAGCAGCTACACCGGGACTAGGGTTTCCAATGAGCAGTTCTTC.